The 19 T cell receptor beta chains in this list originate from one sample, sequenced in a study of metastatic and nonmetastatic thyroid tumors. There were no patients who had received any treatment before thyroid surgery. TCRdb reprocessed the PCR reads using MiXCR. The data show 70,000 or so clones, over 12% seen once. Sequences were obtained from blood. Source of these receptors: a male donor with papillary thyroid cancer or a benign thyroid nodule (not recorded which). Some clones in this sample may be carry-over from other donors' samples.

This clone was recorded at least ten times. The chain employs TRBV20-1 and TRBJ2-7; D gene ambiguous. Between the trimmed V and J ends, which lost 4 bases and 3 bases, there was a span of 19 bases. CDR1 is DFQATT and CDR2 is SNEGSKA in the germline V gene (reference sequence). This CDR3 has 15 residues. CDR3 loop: CSATKPVAMLYEQYF. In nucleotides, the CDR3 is TGCAGTGCTACGAAGCCGGTGGCGATGCTCTACGAGCAGTACTTC.

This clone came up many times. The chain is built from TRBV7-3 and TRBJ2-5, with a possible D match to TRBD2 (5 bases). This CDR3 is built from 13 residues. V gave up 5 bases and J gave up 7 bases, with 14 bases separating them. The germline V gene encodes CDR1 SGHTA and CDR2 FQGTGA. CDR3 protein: CASSELEKGTQYF. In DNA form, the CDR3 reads TGTGCCAGCAGCGAACTAGAAAAGGGGACCCAGTACTTC.

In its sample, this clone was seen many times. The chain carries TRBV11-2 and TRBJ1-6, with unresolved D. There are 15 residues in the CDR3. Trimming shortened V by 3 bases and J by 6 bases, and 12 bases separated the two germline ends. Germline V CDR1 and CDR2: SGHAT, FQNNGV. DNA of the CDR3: TGTGCCAGCAGCTTTAACTCCGGGATTAATTCACCCCTCCACTTT. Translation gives CASSFNSGINSPLHF. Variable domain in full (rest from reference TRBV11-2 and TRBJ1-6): EAGVAQSPRYKIIEKRQSVAFWCNPISGHATLYWYQQILGQGPKLLIQFQNNGVVDDSQLPKDRFSAERLKGVDSTLKIQPAKLEDSAVYLCASSFNSGINSPLHFGNGTRLTVT.

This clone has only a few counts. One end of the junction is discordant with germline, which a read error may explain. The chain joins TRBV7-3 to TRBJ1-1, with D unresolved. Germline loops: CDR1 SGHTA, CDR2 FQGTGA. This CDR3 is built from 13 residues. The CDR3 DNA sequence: TGTGCCAGCAGCTTAAGGGCAAACACTGAAGCTTTCTTC. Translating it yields CASSLRANTEAFF.

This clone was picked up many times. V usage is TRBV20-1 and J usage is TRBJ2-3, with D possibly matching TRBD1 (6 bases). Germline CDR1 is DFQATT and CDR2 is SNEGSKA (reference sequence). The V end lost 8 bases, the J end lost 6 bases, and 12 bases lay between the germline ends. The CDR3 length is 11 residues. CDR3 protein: CSTQGLDTQYF. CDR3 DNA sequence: TGCAGTACACAGGGATTGGATACGCAGTATTTT.

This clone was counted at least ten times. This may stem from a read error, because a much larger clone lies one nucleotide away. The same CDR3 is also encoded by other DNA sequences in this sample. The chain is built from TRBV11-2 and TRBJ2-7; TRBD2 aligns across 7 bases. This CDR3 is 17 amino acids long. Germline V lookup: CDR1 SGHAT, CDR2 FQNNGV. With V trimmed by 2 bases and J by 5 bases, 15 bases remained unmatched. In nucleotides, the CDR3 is TGTGCCAGCAGCTTACCATTGGGTAGTGGGAGGGCCCACGAGCAGTACTTC. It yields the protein CASSLPLGSGRAHEQYF.

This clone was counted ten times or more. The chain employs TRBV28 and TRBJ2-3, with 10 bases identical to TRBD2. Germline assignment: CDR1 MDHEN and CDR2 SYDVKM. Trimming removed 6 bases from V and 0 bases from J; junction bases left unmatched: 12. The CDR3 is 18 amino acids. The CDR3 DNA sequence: TGTGCCAGCAGAACCCGGACTAGCGGAAGATCTAGCACAGATACGCAGTATTTT. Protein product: CASRTRTSGRSSTDTQYF. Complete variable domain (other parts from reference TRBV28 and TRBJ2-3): DVKVTQSSRYLVKRTGEKVFLECVQDMDHENMFWYRQDPGLGLRLIYFSYDVKMKEKGDIPEGYSVSREKKERFSLILESASTNQTSMYLCASRTRTSGRSSTDTQYFGPGTRLTVL.

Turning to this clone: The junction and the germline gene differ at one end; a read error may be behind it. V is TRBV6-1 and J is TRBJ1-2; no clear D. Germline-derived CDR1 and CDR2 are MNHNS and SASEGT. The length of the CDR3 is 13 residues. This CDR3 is CASSVSRLYCYTF. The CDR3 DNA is TGTGCCAGCAGTGTCTCTCGACTCTATTGCTACACCTTC.

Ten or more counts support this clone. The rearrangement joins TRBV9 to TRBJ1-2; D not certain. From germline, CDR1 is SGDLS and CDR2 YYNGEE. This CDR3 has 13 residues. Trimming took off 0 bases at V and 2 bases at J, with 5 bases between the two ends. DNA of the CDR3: TGTGCCAGCAGCGTAGCTGGGAACTATGGCTACACCTTC. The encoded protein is CASSVAGNYGYTF.

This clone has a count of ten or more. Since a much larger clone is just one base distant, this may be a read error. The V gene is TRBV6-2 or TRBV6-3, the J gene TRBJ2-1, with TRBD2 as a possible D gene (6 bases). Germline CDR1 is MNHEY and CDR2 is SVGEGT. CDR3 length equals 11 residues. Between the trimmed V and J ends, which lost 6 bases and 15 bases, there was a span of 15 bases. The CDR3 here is CASSDYGTVFF. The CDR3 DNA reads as TGTGCCAGCAGCGATTACGGGACTGTGTTCTTC.

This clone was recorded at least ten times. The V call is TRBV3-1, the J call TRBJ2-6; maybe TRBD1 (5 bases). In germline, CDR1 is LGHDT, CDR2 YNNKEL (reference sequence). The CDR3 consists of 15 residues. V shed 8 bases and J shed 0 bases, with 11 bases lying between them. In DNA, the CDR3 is TGTGCCAGCTCTATTGACAGCTCTGGGGCCAACGTCCTGACTTTC. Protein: CASSIDSSGANVLTF.

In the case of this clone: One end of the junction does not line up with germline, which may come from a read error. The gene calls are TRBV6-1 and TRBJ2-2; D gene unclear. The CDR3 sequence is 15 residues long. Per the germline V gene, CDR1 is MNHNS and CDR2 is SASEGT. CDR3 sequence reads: CASIEIQVNTGELFF. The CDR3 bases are TGTGCCAGCATTGAGATTCAGGTGAACACCGGTGAGCTGTTTTTT.

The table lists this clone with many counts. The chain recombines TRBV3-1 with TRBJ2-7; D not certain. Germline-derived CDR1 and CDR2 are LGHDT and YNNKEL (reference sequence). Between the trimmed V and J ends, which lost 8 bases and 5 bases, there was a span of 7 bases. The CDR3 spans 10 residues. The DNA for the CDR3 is TGTGCCAGCGGCAAGAACGAGCAGTACTTC. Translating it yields CASGKNEQYF.

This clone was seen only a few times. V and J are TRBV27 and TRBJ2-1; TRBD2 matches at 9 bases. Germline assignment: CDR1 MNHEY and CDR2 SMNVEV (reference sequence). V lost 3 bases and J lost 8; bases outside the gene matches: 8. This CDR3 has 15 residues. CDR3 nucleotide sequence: TGTGCCAGCAGTTTGGGGACTAGCTCAATATATGAGCAGTTCTTC. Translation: CASSLGTSSIYEQFF.

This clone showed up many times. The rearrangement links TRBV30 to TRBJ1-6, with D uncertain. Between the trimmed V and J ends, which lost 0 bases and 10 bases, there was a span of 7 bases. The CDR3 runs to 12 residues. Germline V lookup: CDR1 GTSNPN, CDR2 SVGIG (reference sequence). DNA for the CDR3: TGTGCCTGGAGTGTAAACCTGTCACCCCTCCACTTT. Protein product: CAWSVNLSPLHF.

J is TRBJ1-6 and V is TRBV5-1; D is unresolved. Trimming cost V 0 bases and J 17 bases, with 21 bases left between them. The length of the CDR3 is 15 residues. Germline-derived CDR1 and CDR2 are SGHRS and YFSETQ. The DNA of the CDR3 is TGCGCCAGCAGCTTGGCCGCCCTTGGGGATTCACACATCCACTTT. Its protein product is CASSLAALGDSHIHF.

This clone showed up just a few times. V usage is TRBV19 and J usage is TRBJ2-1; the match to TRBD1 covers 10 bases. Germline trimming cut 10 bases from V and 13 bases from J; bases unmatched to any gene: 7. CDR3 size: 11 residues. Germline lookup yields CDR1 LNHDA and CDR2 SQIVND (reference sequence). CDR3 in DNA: TGTGCCAACACGACAGGGGGCCGTCAGTTCTTC. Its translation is CANTTGGRQFF.

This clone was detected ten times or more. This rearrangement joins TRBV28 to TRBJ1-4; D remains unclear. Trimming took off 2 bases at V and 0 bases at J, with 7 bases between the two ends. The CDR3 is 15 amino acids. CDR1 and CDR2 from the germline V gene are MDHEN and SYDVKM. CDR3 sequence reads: CASSLSRATNEKLFF. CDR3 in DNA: TGTGCCAGCAGTTTAAGTAGGGCAACTAATGAAAAACTGTTTTTT.

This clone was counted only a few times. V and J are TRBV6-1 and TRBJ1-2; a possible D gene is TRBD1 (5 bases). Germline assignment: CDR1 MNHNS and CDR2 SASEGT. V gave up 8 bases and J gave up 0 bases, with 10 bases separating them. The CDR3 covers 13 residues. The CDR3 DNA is TGTGCCAGCGGGCCGGGGCCTAACTATGGCTACACCTTC. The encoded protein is CASGPGPNYGYTF.